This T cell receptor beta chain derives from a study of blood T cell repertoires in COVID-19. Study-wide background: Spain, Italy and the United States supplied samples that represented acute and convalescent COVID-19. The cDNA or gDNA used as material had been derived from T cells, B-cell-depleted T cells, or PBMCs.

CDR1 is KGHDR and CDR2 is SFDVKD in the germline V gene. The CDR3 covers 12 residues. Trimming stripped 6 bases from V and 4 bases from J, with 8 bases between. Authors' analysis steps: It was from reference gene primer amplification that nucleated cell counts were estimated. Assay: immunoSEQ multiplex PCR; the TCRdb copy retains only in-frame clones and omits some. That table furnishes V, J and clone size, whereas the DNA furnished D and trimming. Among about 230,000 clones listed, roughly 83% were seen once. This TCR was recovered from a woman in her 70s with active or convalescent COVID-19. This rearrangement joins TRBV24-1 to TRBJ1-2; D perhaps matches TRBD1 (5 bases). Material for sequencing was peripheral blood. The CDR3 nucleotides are TGTGCCACCAGTCCAGACAGCTATGGCTACACCTTC. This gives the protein CATSPDSYGYTF.